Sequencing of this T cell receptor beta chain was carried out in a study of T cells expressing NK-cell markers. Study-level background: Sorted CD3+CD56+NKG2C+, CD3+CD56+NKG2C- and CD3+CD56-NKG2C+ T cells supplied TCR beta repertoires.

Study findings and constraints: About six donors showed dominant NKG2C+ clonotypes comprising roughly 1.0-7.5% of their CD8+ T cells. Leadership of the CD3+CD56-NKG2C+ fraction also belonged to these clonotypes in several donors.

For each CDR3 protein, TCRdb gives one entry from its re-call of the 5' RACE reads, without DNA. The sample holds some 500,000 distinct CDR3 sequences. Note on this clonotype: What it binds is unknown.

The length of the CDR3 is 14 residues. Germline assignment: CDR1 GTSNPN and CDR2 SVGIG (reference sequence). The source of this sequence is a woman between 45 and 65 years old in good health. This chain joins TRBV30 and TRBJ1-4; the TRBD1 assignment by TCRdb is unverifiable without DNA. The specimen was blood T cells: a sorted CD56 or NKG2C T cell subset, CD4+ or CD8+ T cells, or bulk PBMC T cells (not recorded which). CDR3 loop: CAWSGDSQNEKLFF.